This T cell receptor beta chain appears in the sequencing data of a study of T cells in localized non-small cell lung cancer. TCRdb's copy holds only in-frame clones and misses some; the assay was immunoSEQ multiplex PCR. The sample has some 30,000 clones; about 85% are singletons. CDR1 and CDR2 (germline): MGHDK, SYGVNS. The CDR3 runs to 15 residues. The V and J ends lost 4 bases and 7 bases respectively, with 19 bases between them. The sample here was peripheral blood mononuclear cells, taken before any cancer treatment. V and J are TRBV25-1 and TRBJ1-2, with D uncertain. The TCR originated in a man aged 35-75 years with stage III lung adenocarcinoma. CDR3 loop: CASSAGLGQSSGYTF. The CDR3 DNA reads TGTGCCAGCAGTGCGGGATTAGGGCAGTCTTCTGGCTACACCTTC.